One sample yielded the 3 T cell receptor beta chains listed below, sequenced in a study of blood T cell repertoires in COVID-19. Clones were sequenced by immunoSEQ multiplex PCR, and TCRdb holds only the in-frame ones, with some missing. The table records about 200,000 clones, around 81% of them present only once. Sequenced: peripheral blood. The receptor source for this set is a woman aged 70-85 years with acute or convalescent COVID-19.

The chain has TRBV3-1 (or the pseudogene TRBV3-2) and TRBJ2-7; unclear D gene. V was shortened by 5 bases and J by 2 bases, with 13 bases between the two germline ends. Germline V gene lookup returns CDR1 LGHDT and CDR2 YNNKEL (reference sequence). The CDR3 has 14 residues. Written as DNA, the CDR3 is TGTGCCAGCAGCTCCCAGGCTTCAACCTACGAGCAGTACTTC. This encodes CASSSQASTYEQYF.

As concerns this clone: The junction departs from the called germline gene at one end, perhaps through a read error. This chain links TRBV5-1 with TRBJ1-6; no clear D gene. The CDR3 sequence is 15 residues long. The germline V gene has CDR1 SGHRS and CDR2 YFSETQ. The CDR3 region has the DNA TGCGCCAGCAGCTTAACCACGGGATATATTTCACCCCTCCACTTT. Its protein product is CASSLTTGYISPLHF.

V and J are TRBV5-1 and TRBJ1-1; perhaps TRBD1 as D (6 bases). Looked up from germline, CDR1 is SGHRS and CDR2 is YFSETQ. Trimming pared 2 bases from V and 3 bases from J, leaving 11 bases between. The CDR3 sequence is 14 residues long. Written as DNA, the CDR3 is TGCGCCAGCAGCTTCAGGGGTTGGGACACTGAAGCTTTCTTT. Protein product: CASSFRGWDTEAFF.